The entry below gives a single TCR beta chain sequence along with its context. Antigen: not known. Sequencing used immunoSEQ multiplex PCR; TCRdb keeps in-frame clones, though not all of them. The sample has under 20,000 clones; 90% are singletons. This record belongs to a study of OX40 agonist ivuxolimab in advanced cancers. At the level of the study: At 75% to 90% male, the cohort had a mean age of 60 years, ranging from about 23 to 79.

Study-wide points: Expanded clones were, on average, more numerous in CD8+ T cells than in CD4+.

Germline CDR1 and CDR2: LNHNV and YYDKDF (reference sequence). The CDR3 loop spans 15 amino acids. V lost 1 base, J lost 2 bases, and 10 bases lay in between. This sample comprised CD4+ or CD8+ T cells sorted from blood, obtained in a trial of the OX40 agonist ivuxolimab. The receptor's source is an adult with an advanced solid tumor such as melanoma, head and neck, liver or kidney cancer. J is TRBJ2-3 and V is TRBV15, with unresolved D. The chain's CDR3 is CATSRGYSNTDTQYF. In nucleotides, the CDR3 is TGTGCCACCAGCAGAGGTTACTCCAACACAGATACGCAGTATTTT.